This T cell receptor (beta chain) was sequenced during a study of T cell responses to AZD1222 COVID-19 vaccine. Worth noting for this clone: The target antigen is unknown.

The CDR3 spans 16 residues. The ends were cut back, 0 bases at V and 1 base at J, with 10 bases in the middle. Germline V CDR1 and CDR2: LGHDT, YNNKEL (reference sequence). TCRdb keeps only in-frame clones here, not all; method: immunoSEQ multiplex PCR. The data show tens of thousands of clones, approximately 85% seen once. The study's findings and limits: Donors skewed white British and female; clonal diversity was possibly underestimated.

This sequence originates from an adult who received the AZD1222 COVID-19 vaccine. The sequences come from peripheral blood, collected 28 days after the second AZD1222 dose. The chain recombines TRBV3-1 (or the pseudogene TRBV3-2) with TRBJ2-4; D ambiguous. In DNA form, the CDR3 reads TGTGCCAGCAGCCAAGATTTCGTTACGGCCAAAAACATTCAGTACTTC. This encodes CASSQDFVTAKNIQYF.